This TCR beta chain appears in the sequencing data of a study of CXCR3-negative and CXCR3-positive naive CD8 T cells. TRB cDNA libraries were made by UMI-labeled 5' RACE. One entry per CDR3 protein, without DNA, is what TCRdb gives after re-calling the 5' RACE reads. The clone table shows approximately 58,000 distinct CDR3 sequences, with the ten largest holding around 0.4%. As to this clonotype: Its target is unknown.

General study points: Whereas memory cells differed, naive CXCR3-negative and CXCR3-positive cells shared similar TRBV-TRBJ usage. The study found comparably high diversity in both naive subsets and much lower diversity in memory CD8+ cells.

The CDR3 is 16 residues long. V is TRBV21-1 and J is TRBJ2-2; the TCRdb D gene call, TRBD1, has no DNA to confirm it. TRBV21-1 is a documented pseudogene. The sample taken for sequencing was naive CXCR3- CD8+ T cells from blood. Subset specified: CD45RO-CCR7+CD27+CD95- naive CD8+ T cells lacking CXCR3 (TNR3-). The TCR sequence derives from a human donor in good health. Some clones in this sample may be carry-over from other donors' samples. The CDR3 sequence is CASSKLRGANTGELFF.